This TCR beta chain was obtained from a study of OX40 agonist ivuxolimab in advanced cancers. Background on the study: At 0.01 to 10 mg/kg, ivuxolimab was administered intravenously to patients every 2 weeks. In three patients, partial responses were observed, one with hepatocellular carcinoma and two with cutaneous melanoma. Points from the study as a whole: It was not determined which antigens were specifically recognized by the peripheral T cells that had undergone clonal expansion. Compared with CD4+, CD8+ T cells on average had more expanded clones.

The ends were cut back, 8 bases at V and 1 base at J, with 11 bases in the middle. Germline V CDR1 and CDR2: SGHDN, FVKESK. The CDR3 extends over 13 amino acids. As for this clone: Its antigen is unknown.

The method was immunoSEQ multiplex PCR; TCRdb's version includes in-frame clones alone and lacks a portion of them. The sample records roughly 45,000 clones, around 90% being singletons. The clonotype originates from an adult with an advanced solid tumor such as melanoma, head and neck, liver or kidney cancer. The chain links TRBV14 to TRBJ2-5; D is perhaps TRBD1 or TRBD2 (5 bases each). The starting material was CD4+ or CD8+ T cells sorted from blood, obtained in a trial of the OX40 agonist ivuxolimab. Here the CDR3 reads CASGTGTQETQYF. The CDR3 coding sequence is TGTGCCAGCGGCACCGGGACCCAAGAGACCCAGTACTTC.